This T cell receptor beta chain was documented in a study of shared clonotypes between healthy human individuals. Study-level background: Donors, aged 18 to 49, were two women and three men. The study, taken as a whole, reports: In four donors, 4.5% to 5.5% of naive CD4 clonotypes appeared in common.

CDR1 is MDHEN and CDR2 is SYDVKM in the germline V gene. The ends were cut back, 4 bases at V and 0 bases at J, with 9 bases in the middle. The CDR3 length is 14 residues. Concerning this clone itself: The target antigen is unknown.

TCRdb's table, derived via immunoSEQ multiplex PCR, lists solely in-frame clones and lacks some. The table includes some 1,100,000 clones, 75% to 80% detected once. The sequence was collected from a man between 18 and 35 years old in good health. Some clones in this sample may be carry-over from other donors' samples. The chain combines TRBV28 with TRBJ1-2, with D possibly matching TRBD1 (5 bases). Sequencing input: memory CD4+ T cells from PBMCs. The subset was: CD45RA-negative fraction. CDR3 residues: CASSSRTTNYGYTF. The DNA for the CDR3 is TGTGCCAGCAGTTCCCGGACAACTAACTATGGCTACACCTTC.